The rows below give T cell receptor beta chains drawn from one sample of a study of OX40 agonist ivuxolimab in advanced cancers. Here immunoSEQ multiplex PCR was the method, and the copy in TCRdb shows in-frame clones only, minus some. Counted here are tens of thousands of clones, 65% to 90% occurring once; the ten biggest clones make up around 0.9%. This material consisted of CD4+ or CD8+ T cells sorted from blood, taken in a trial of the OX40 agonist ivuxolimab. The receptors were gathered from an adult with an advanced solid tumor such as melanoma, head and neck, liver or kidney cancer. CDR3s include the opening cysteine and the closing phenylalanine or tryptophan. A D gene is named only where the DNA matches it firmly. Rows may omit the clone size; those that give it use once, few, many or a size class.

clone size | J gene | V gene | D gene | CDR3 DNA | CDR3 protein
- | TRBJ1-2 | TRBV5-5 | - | TGTGCCAGCAGCTTGTCCCAGGCAGCAAATAACTATGGCTACACCTTC | CASSLSQAANNYGYTF
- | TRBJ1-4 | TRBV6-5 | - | TGTGCCAGCAGAAAAGGACAGACCCTTCGGGAAAAACTGTTTTTT | CASRKGQTLREKLFF
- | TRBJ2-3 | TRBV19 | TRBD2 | TGTGCCAGTAGTGCCCCGACTAGCGGGAGGGCAGATACGCAGTATTTT | CASSAPTSGRADTQYF
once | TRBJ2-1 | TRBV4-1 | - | TGCGCCAGCAGCCCCACCCAAACAAGCCCGCGCTCAGGGGAGCAGTTCTTC | CASSPTQTSPRSGEQFF
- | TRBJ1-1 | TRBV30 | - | TGTGCCTGGAGTGTAGGCAGGAGCACTGAAGCTTTCTTT | CAWSVGRSTEAFF
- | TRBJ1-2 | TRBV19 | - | TGTGCCAGTAGTATTCTGGAGACTCAGAACTATGGCTACACCTTC | CASSILETQNYGYTF
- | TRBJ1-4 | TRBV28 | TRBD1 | TGTGCCAGCAGTTTGCCCCAGGGGGGGACTGAAAAACTGTTTTTT | CASSLPQGGTEKLFF
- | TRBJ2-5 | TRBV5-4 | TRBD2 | TGTGCCAGCAGCCCAGACTGGCGGGGGATGGTGACCCAGTACTTC | CASSPDWRGMVTQYF
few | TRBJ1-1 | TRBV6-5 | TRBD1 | TGTGCCACCCAACAGGGGGGGACTGAAGCTTTCTTT | CATQQGGTEAFF
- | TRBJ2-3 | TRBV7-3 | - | TGTGCCAGCAGCTTAAGCGGGAGCACAGATACGCAGTATTTT | CASSLSGSTDTQYF
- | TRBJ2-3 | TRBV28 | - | TGTGCCAGCAGGGAAGGTACGCAGTATTTT | CASREGTQYF
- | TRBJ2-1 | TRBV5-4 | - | TGTGCCAGCAGCTTAGGAGGGGGGGATAAACTACAACGAGAGCAGTTCTTC | CASSLGGGDKLQREQFF
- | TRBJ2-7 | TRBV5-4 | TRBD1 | TGTGCCAACAGCCGGGGACAGGCCTACGAGCAGTACTTC | CANSRGQAYEQYF
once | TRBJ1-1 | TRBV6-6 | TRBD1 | TGTGCCAGCAGAATACCCCCCCGGACAGGGCCCACTGAAGCTTTCTTT | CASRIPPRTGPTEAFF
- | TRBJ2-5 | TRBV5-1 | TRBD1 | TGCGCCAGCAGCTATGGACAGGGGAGGTACCAAGAGACCCAGTACTTC | CASSYGQGRYQETQYF
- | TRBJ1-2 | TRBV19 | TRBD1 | TGTGCCAGTAGTACCCAAACAGGGGGCGGCTATGGCTACACCTTC | CASSTQTGGGYGYTF
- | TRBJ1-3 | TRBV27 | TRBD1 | TGTGCCAGCAGTCTATCCTTGACAGGGGGAAACACCATATATTTT | CASSLSLTGGNTIYF
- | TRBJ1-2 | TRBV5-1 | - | TGCGCCAGCAGCCTTCAGGACTTTAACGGGGGCTACACCTTC | CASSLQDFNGGYTF
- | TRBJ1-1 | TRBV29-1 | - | TGCAGCGTTACTCAGGGGAGGGCTGAAGCTTTCTTT | CSVTQGRAEAFF
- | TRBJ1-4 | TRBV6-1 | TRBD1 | TGTGCCAGCAGGTTCAGGGGGCGCTTACGTGAAAAACTGTTTTTT | CASRFRGRLREKLFF
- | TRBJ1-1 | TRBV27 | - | TGTGCCAGCAGTCCGAGGACGGCGAACACTGAAGCTTTCTTT | CASSPRTANTEAFF
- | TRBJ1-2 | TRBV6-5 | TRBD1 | TGTGCCAGCACCTTCTCTGGGACAGGGGCTTATGGCTACACCTTC | CASTFSGTGAYGYTF
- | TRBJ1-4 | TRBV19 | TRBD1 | TGTGCCAGTAATATCGCCGTGGACAGGAAAGAAAAACTGTTTTTT | CASNIAVDRKEKLFF
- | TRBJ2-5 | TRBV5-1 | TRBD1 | TGCGCCAGCAGCTTAAACTACGGACAGGGGACGGAGACCCAGTACTTC | CASSLNYGQGTETQYF
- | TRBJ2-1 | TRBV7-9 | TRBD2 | TGTGCCAGCAGCTCTACCCGGACTAGCGGGAGGAATGAGCAGTTCTTC | CASSSTRTSGRNEQFF
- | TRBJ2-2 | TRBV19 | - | TGTGCCAGTAGTCTTACCTGGGGAGCGAACACCGGGGAGCTGTTTTTT | CASSLTWGANTGELFF
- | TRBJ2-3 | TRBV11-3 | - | TGTGCCAGCAGCTTAGCTGAGTCCCCAGGGAGCACAGATACGCAGTATTTT | CASSLAESPGSTDTQYF
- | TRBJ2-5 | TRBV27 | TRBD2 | TGTGCCAGCAGTCGGGGGGGGTTCCAAGAGACCCAGTACTTC | CASSRGGFQETQYF
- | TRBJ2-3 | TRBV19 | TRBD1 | TGTGCCAGTGAAGATAGGGACAGGGGAGGAATAGATACGCAGTATTTT | CASEDRDRGGIDTQYF
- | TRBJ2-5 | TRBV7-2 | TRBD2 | TGTGCCAGCAGCTTGCTAGCGGGGGCCCAAGAGACCCAGTACTTC | CASSLLAGAQETQYF
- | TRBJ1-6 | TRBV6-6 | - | TGTGCCAGCACTACCGTCAATTCACCCCTCCACTTT | CASTTVNSPLHF
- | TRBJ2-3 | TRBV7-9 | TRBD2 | TGTGCCAGCAGCTTAGTAGTCGGGGGGGATACGCAGTATTTT | CASSLVVGGDTQYF
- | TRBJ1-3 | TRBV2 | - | TGTGCCAGCAGTGTCGGGGGTTCCTCGAACACCATATATTTT | CASSVGGSSNTIYF
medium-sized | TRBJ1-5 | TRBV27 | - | TGTGCCAGCAGTTTAAGGCCGGGAAATCAGCCCCAGCATTTT | CASSLRPGNQPQHF
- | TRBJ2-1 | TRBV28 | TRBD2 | TGTGCCAGCAGTCTCGGACTAGCGGGGAAAGACAATGAGCAGTTCTTC | CASSLGLAGKDNEQFF
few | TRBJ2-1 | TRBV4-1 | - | TGCGCCAGCAGCCAAGATGAGCGTCGTGAGCAGTTCTTC | CASSQDERREQFF
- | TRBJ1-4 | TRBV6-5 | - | TGTGCCAGCAGTTACTCGAAAGGGCCGAATGAAAAACTGTTTTTT | CASSYSKGPNEKLFF
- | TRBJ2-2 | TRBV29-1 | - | TGCAGCGTTTCACACAGGGAAGGGGAGCTGTTTTTT | CSVSHREGELFF
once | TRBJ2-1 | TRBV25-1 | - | TGTGCCAGGAGGACTCTCCCCCGCAATGAGCAGTTCTTC | CARRTLPRNEQFF
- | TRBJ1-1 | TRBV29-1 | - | TGCAGCGTGACAGTTATGAACACTGAAGCTTTCTTT | CSVTVMNTEAFF
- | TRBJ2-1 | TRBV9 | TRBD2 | TGTGCCAGCAGCGTATCCACCGGGGGGGGCGGACCCATCTCCTACAATGAGCAGTTCTTC | CASSVSTGGGGPISYNEQFF
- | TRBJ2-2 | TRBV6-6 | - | TGTGCCAGCAGTCCCGGGACAACGAACACCGGGGAGCTGTTTTTT | CASSPGTTNTGELFF
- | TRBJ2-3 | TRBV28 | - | TGTGCCAGCAGCCTAGGTTCCGGTTATACGCAGTATTTT | CASSLGSGYTQYF
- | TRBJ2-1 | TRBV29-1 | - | TGCAGCGTTGAAGATCTATTGCACGGCGTGAATGAGCAGTTCTTC | CSVEDLLHGVNEQFF
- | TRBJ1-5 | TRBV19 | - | TGTGCCAGTAGCCAGGGGCGGGGTCAGCCCCAGCATTTT | CASSQGRGQPQHF
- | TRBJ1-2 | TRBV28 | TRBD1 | TGTGCCAGCAGGGGGACAGACCTTGGCTACACCTTC | CASRGTDLGYTF
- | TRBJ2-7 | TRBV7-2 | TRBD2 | TGTGCCAGCAGCTTATGGACTAGCGGGAGCCACGAGCAGTACTTC | CASSLWTSGSHEQYF
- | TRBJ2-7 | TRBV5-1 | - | TGCGCCAGCAGCTTAGTCCAGGGGGGGTCCTACGAGCAGTACTTC | CASSLVQGGSYEQYF
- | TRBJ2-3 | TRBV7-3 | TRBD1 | TGTGCCAGCAGCCTGGACAGGGACACAGATACGCAGTATTTT | CASSLDRDTDTQYF
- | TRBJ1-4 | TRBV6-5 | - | TGTGCCAGCAGCCTATCTTCCACGGGCGAAAAACTGTTTTTT | CASSLSSTGEKLFF